The present TCR beta chain was sequenced within a study of cytotoxic CD8 clonotypes in ibrutinib-treated CLL. The CDR3 length is 13 residues. Germline lookup yields CDR1 SGHTA and CDR2 FQGTGA. The germline V and J ends were trimmed by 4 bases and 0 bases, with 6 bases remaining between them. Assay: immunoSEQ multiplex PCR; the TCRdb copy retains only in-frame clones and omits some. In the table there are 53,000 or so clones, nearly 55% of which are singletons. This specimen consisted of PBMCs, obtained at disease progression, from a patient treated with ibrutinib. V gene TRBV7-3 combines with J gene TRBJ2-5, with D unclear. The TCR originated in a human donor with chronic lymphocytic leukemia. The CDR3 sequence: CASSYANQETQYF. As DNA, the CDR3 is TGTGCCAGCAGCTACGCGAACCAAGAGACCCAGTACTTC. The full variable domain, completed using reference TRBV7-3 and TRBJ2-5, is GAGVSQTPSNKVTEKGKYVELRCDPISGHTALYWYRQSLGQGPEFLIYFQGTGAADDSGLPNDRFFAVRPEGSVSTLKIQRTERGDSAVYLCASSYANQETQYFGPGTRLLVL.